The 15 T cell receptor beta chains below come from one sample, sequenced in a study of shared clonotypes between healthy human individuals. Sequencing used immunoSEQ multiplex PCR; TCRdb keeps in-frame clones, though not all of them. The data show roughly 1,800,000 clones, about 95% seen once. As defined, naive CD8 cells were CD45RO-negative and positively selected for CCR7, with terminally differentiated effector memory CD45RA+ cells excluded. The specimen was naive CD8+ T cells sorted from blood. The receptor source for this set is a man younger than 35 in good health.

This clone was counted once. The chain uses TRBV27 and TRBJ2-7; tentatively, D is TRBD2 (5 bases). The V end was cut by 2 bases, the J end by 7 bases, with 12 bases between. Per the germline V gene, CDR1 is MNHEY and CDR2 is SMNVEV (reference sequence). This CDR3 has 13 residues. DNA for the CDR3: TGTGCCAGCAGTTTAGAGGGTTCGGGTGAGCAGTACTTC. Its translation is CASSLEGSGEQYF.

The chain recombines TRBV10-2 with TRBJ2-7; 9 nucleotides align to TRBD1. The CDR3 covers 12 residues. Germline V gene data show CDR1 as WSHSY and CDR2 as SAAADI. V shed 6 bases, J shed 4 bases, and the junction held 1 base outside the gene matches. The CDR3: CASRGTGYEQYF. The DNA for the CDR3 is TGCGCCAGCAGGGGGACAGGGTACGAGCAGTACTTC.

The gene calls are TRBV11-1 and TRBJ2-5; a weak D match, TRBD1 (6 bases). The CDR3 sequence is 14 residues long. Germline values: CDR1 SGHAT, CDR2 FQDESV (reference sequence). The V end was cut by 5 bases, the J end by 2 bases, with 12 bases between. The CDR3 region has the DNA TGTGCCAGCAGCCAGAATGGACAGCAAGAGACCCAGTACTTC. It encodes CASSQNGQQETQYF.

V is TRBV13 and J is TRBJ2-3; either TRBD1 or TRBD2 may supply D (6 bases each). The V end was cut by 2 bases, the J end by 1 base, with 10 bases between. Germline V gene sequence: CDR1 PRHDT, CDR2 FYEKMQ (reference sequence). CDR3 length: 15 amino acids. The CDR3 loop reads CASSLFRGRTDTQYF. CDR3 bases: TGTGCCAGCAGCTTATTTCGGGGGCGCACAGATACGCAGTATTTT.

The chain recombines TRBV9 with TRBJ1-1, with 12 bases that match TRBD1. J lost 3 bases, V lost 0 bases, and 9 bases had no gene match. The germline V gene has CDR1 SGDLS and CDR2 YYNGEE. The CDR3 is 18 residues long. DNA of the CDR3: TGTGCCAGCAGCGTAGCTGATGGGACAGGGGGCGCAGACACTGAAGCTTTCTTT. This translates into CASSVADGTGGADTEAFF.

Comment on this clone: The same CDR3 arises from other DNA sequences in this sample as well. This chain links TRBV7-9 with TRBJ1-1; tentative D call: TRBD1 (5 bases). Germline assignment: CDR1 SEHNR and CDR2 FQNEAQ (reference sequence). Deletions cut 3 bases from V and 7 bases from J, with 9 bases between. This CDR3 has 12 amino acids. CDR3 sequence (DNA): TGTGCCAGCAGCTTCGGGGACGGTGAAGCTTTCTTT. This gives the protein CASSFGDGEAFF.

The chain carries TRBV9 and TRBJ2-3, with a weak D call TRBD2 (6 bases). V shed 4 bases and J shed 6 bases, with 15 bases lying between them. In germline, CDR1 is SGDLS, CDR2 YYNGEE. The CDR3 contains 14 residues. Here the CDR3 reads CASSSGWAGDTQYF. In DNA form, the CDR3 reads TGTGCCAGCAGCTCCGGATGGGCGGGGGATACGCAGTATTTT.

This sequence joins TRBV18 and TRBJ2-7; 9 nucleotides line up with TRBD1. This CDR3 has 15 amino acids. V shed 6 bases, J shed 0 bases, and the junction held 6 bases outside the gene matches. CDR1 KGHSH and CDR2 LQKENI come from the germline V gene. CDR3 amino acids: CASSPDRGSSYEQYF. CDR3 nucleotides: TGTGCCAGCTCCCCCGACAGGGGGAGCTCCTACGAGCAGTACTTC.

This rearrangement joins TRBV7-2 to TRBJ1-4, with D possibly matching TRBD1 (5 bases). CDR1 is SGHTA, CDR2 FQGNSA, per germline. The CDR3 totals 16 residues. Trimming took off 1 base at V and 2 bases at J, with 11 bases between the two ends. As DNA, the CDR3 is TGTGCCAGCAGCTTAGTTGGTACAGGCACTAATGAAAAACTGTTTTTT. As protein: CASSLVGTGTNEKLFF.

This clone was recorded only once. The chain employs TRBV7-9 and TRBJ2-7; 8 nucleotides match TRBD1. The CDR3 is 16 amino acids. Germline trimming cut 5 bases from V and 0 bases from J; bases unmatched to any gene: 9. From germline, CDR1 is SEHNR and CDR2 FQNEAQ (reference sequence). This CDR3 reads CASSPRGTGDSYEQYF. The CDR3 region has the DNA TGTGCCAGCAGCCCTCGCGGGACAGGCGACTCCTACGAGCAGTACTTC. The variable domain in full, with the rest retrieved from reference TRBV7-9 and TRBJ2-7, is DTGVSQNPRHKITKRGQNVTFRCDPISEHNRLYWYRQTLGQGPEFLTYFQNEAQLEKSRLLSDRFSAERPKGSFSTLEIQRTEQGDSAMYLCASSPRGTGDSYEQYFGPGTRLTVT.

Only a few counts were recorded for this clone. V gene TRBV18 combines with J gene TRBJ1-1; no definite D call. Per germline, CDR1 KGHSH and CDR2 LQKENI. The CDR3 is 11 amino acids. Trimming stripped 6 bases from V and 8 bases from J, with 10 bases between. CDR3 nucleotide sequence: TGTGCCAGCTCCATCGTTGGGGAAGCTTTCTTT. Translation gives CASSIVGEAFF.

V and J are TRBV30 and TRBJ2-5; perhaps D is TRBD1 or TRBD2 (7 bases each). Germline loops: CDR1 GTSNPN, CDR2 SVGIG (reference sequence). The V end lost 3 bases, the J end lost 11 bases, and 19 bases lay between the germline ends. The CDR3 consists of 13 residues. The CDR3 region has the DNA TGTGCCTGGAGCATGACAGGGACGCGGGAGCAGTACTTC. This translates into CAWSMTGTREQYF.

The chain is built from TRBV6-6 and TRBJ1-1, with 7 bases aligning to TRBD1. The CDR3 is made up of 14 amino acids. Germline trimming cut 2 bases from V and 5 bases from J; bases unmatched to any gene: 5. Germline CDR1 MNHNY, CDR2 SVGAGI (reference sequence). CDR3 coding DNA: TGTGCCAGCAGTTACGGACAGGCAGGGACTGAAGCTTTCTTT. Translating it yields CASSYGQAGTEAFF.

This chain connects TRBV12-2 to TRBJ2-1; the table's D call, TRBD1, has no DNA check behind it. TRBV12-2 is a recognized pseudogene. This CDR3 is built from 18 residues. In DNA form, the CDR3 reads TGTGCAAGTCGCTTAGCGCGGCGAGTGGGGCAGGAACGCAATGAGCAGTTCTTC. Amino acid sequence: CASRLARRVGQERNEQFF.

The gene calls are TRBV29-1 and TRBJ1-1; 12 nucleotides align to TRBD1. V was pared by 5 bases and J by 1 base, with 11 bases of the junction left unmatched. The germline gives CDR1 SQVTM, CDR2 ANQGSEA. The CDR3 runs to 17 residues. The CDR3 DNA follows: TGCAGCGTTTTGACCGGGGACAGGGGGCGAAGGAACACTGAAGCTTTCTTT. Its protein product is CSVLTGDRGRRNTEAFF.